This TCR beta chain was documented in a study of blood T cell repertoires in COVID-19 (TCRdb year 2020). Describing the broader study: The collaborator samples originated in the United States, Italy and Spain and spanned the acute and convalescent phases of COVID-19. The material from the prospective study consisted of cDNA or gDNA derived from T cells, B-cell-depleted T cells, or PBMCs. Deeply sampled blood TCRbeta repertoires from subjects exposed to, actively infected with, or recovered from COVID-19 were included in the dataset. The repertoires were released in a freely available public database intended as a resource for research on the immune response to SARS-CoV-2. Samples came from the ongoing ImmuneRACE study (first 160 participants) plus 1,254 subjects from 6 global collaborators. Nearly every sample came with metadata listing a de-identified subject ID, COVID-19 status, age in years and sex. Where available, HLA class I and class II types were taken from metadata supplied by the sample provider and were not determined by assay-based typing. What the authors observed across the whole study: How much clinical and demographic metadata was included differed by source and by participant, and the metadata was provided uncurated.

The immunoSEQ Assay, a bias-controlled multiplex PCR, was used to amplify TCRbeta CDR3 regions from genomic DNA. As for the original processing: The number of nucleated cells in each sample was estimated by amplification of reference gene primers within the assay. To quantify the absolute abundance of each unique TCRbeta CDR3 rearrangement, sequence reads were collapsed and filtered. For each sample, productive Simpson clonality was calculated as the square root of Simpson's diversity index over productive rearrangements. In TCRdb, the immuneACCESS table is reduced to in-frame sequences with V and J assigned. These tables do not hold every clone; where another copy was compared, an unresolved V gene accounts for under half, and the others remain unexplained. That table supplies the V and J calls and clone size; D and trimming were determined from the DNA. The sample profile shows roughly 13,000 clones; about 78% of them were found once. 34% of the sample rests with the top ten.

Each collaborating institution followed its own protocols to collect whole blood in K2EDTA tubes. For TCRbeta analysis, collaborator samples were shipped as frozen whole blood, as isolated PBMCs, or as DNA extracted from either sample type. With regard to this clone: This receptor's antigen is unknown. There are no base qualities to consult, and no much larger clone falls within one base.

CDR3 length: 16 amino acids, cysteine to phenylalanine. Only CDR3 DNA is held: 48 bases, read in frame from base 1. The germline V gene sets CDR1 to SGDLS and CDR2 to YYNGEE. After removal of 2 bases from V and 4 bases from J, the junction retains 10 bases not matched to a gene. This TCR was recovered from a human donor in a cohort sampled during active COVID-19. The sample comprised peripheral blood. This receptor chain uses TRBV9 and TRBJ1-1, with 8 middle bases fitting TRBD1. The CDR3 is CASSVDLGTGGTEAFF. The nucleotide sequence reads as follows: TGTGCCAGCAGCGTCGACCTGGGGACAGGAGGCACTGAAGCTTTCTTT. Here the CDR3 is joined to the reference TRBV9 and TRBJ1-1 genes, and the full variable domain is: DSGVTQTPKHLITATGQRVTLRCSPRSGDLSVYWYQQSLDQGLQFLIQYYNGEERAKGNILERFSAQQFPDLHSELNLSSLELGDSALYFCASSVDLGTGGTEAFFGQGTRLTVV.